The 14 T cell receptor beta chains reported below all come from one sample, sequenced in a study of blood T cell repertoires in COVID-19. The protocol was immunoSEQ multiplex PCR, while the TCRdb copy is restricted to in-frame clones and leaves out a portion. The table shows 300,000 or so clones, with 90% occurring only once. The sample was peripheral blood. The receptors stem from a woman aged 25 to 39 with COVID-19, enrolled during active disease.

The rearrangement joins TRBV11-2 to TRBJ1-1; D unclear. The CDR3 sequence is 13 residues long. Trimming took 5 bases from V and 0 from J, leaving 7 bases between them. From germline, CDR1 is SGHAT and CDR2 FQNNGV. CDR3 amino acids: CASSPGMNTEAFF. The CDR3 DNA reads as TGTGCCAGCAGCCCCGGGATGAACACTGAAGCTTTCTTT.

The V gene is TRBV19, the J gene TRBJ1-2; D may be TRBD1 (5 bases). There are 15 residues in the CDR3. Between the trimmed V and J ends, which lost 6 bases and 7 bases, there was a span of 21 bases. Germline CDR1 is LNHDA and CDR2 is SQIVND (reference sequence). The CDR3 protein is CASSSSGGRSGGYTF. CDR3 DNA sequence: TGTGCCAGTAGCTCGTCGGGGGGTCGGTCAGGTGGCTACACCTTC.

In the case of this clone: This sample includes further DNA sequences coding for the same CDR3. This chain links TRBV7-2 with TRBJ2-7; 10 positions agree with TRBD2. Trimming cost V 6 bases and J 2 bases; bases outside gene matches: 4. This CDR3 has 14 amino acids. CDR1 and CDR2 (germline): SGHTA, FQGNSA. CDR3 nucleotide sequence: TGTGCCAGCAGTTGGACTAGCGGAACCTACGAGCAGTACTTC. It yields the protein CASSWTSGTYEQYF.

The genes are TRBV3-1 (or the pseudogene TRBV3-2) and TRBJ2-1; 12 bases map to TRBD2. Germline V CDR1 and CDR2: LGHDT, YNNKEL (reference sequence). The CDR3 is made up of 15 amino acids. The trim removed 4 bases at V and 5 bases at J, leaving 3 bases unmatched. CDR3 sequence (DNA): TGTGCCAGCAGCCCCTGGACTAGCGGGAACAATGAGCAGTTCTTC. Translating gives CASSPWTSGNNEQFF.

The chain combines TRBV11-2 with TRBJ2-4; TRBD1 matches 8 bases. The germline V gene encodes CDR1 SGHAT and CDR2 FQNNGV. V lost 3 bases and J lost 8; bases outside the gene matches: 6. The CDR3 is made up of 14 amino acids. As DNA, the CDR3 is TGTGCCAGCAGCTTTGGACAGGGTCGAGACATTCAGTACTTC. Translation: CASSFGQGRDIQYF.

Points on this clone: Other DNA sequences in this specimen translate into the identical CDR3. The chain has TRBV19 and TRBJ2-1, with 7 nucleotides matching TRBD2. The CDR3 contains 15 residues. Germline V gene lookup returns CDR1 LNHDA and CDR2 SQIVND (reference sequence). V gave up 3 bases and J gave up 5 bases; unmatched junction bases: 7. As DNA, the CDR3 is TGTGCCAGTAGTATCTGGGCTAGCGGAGACAATGAGCAGTTCTTC. Translation: CASSIWASGDNEQFF.

The rearrangement uses TRBV7-9 and TRBJ1-1; no clear D. CDR1 is SEHNR and CDR2 is FQNEAQ in the germline V gene (reference sequence). This CDR3 region has 14 residues. V lost 0 bases, J lost 5 bases, and 10 bases lay in between. The CDR3 sequence is CASSLAEGYTEAFF. In DNA form, the CDR3 reads TGTGCCAGCAGCTTAGCGGAGGGATATACTGAAGCTTTCTTT.

This rearrangement joins TRBV24-1 to TRBJ1-1, with D hard to call. Germline lookup yields CDR1 KGHDR and CDR2 SFDVKD. The V end was cut by 4 bases, the J end by 3 bases, with 17 bases between. The CDR3 length is 16 residues. The CDR3 loop is CATSEYLWLKDTEAFF. The DNA for the CDR3 is TGTGCCACCAGTGAGTATTTATGGCTGAAAGACACTGAAGCTTTCTTT.

The rearrangement joins TRBV5-4 to TRBJ1-1; the match to TRBD1 covers 8 bases. The V gene's germline CDR1 is SGHNT and CDR2 YYREEE (reference sequence). V was pared by 4 bases and J by 0 bases, with 8 bases of the junction left unmatched. The length of the CDR3 is 16 residues. CDR3 coding DNA: TGTGCCAGCAGCCCCGGACAGGGTATGGTGAACACTGAAGCTTTCTTT. This codes for CASSPGQGMVNTEAFF.

V gene TRBV7-2 combines with J gene TRBJ1-3, with TRBD1 matching 8 bases. V was pared by 5 bases and J by 4 bases, with 4 bases of the junction left unmatched. Germline V lookup: CDR1 SGHTA, CDR2 FQGNSA. CDR3 length equals 14 residues. The CDR3 is CASSPQGAGNTIYF. The CDR3 DNA reads TGTGCCAGCAGCCCGCAGGGGGCCGGAAACACCATATATTTT.

V and J are TRBV14 and TRBJ2-7; TRBD2 might be the D (5 bases). CDR1 and CDR2 (germline): SGHDN, FVKESK. V was shortened by 2 bases and J by 13 bases, with 18 bases between the two germline ends. This CDR3 has 13 residues. The CDR3 spells CASSQRSGVIPYF. The CDR3 DNA follows: TGTGCCAGCAGCCAACGTTCCGGGGTAATTCCCTACTTC.

The genes are TRBV11-3 and TRBJ2-2; D is uncertain. Trimming took 0 bases from V and 1 from J, leaving 3 bases between them. This CDR3 contains 14 residues. Germline V lookup: CDR1 SGHNT, CDR2 YENEEA. CDR3 bases: TGTGCCAGCAGCTTAGACAGGAACACCGGGGAGCTGTTTTTT. Protein: CASSLDRNTGELFF.

The chain uses TRBV28 and TRBJ1-5, with a possible D match to TRBD1 (6 bases). Trimming shortened V by 2 bases and J by 5 bases, and 16 bases separated the two germline ends. The CDR3 loop spans 16 amino acids. Germline loops: CDR1 MDHEN, CDR2 SYDVKM. The CDR3: CASSLLGGGRDQPQHF. The CDR3 coding sequence is TGTGCCAGCAGTTTACTGGGAGGGGGGCGCGATCAGCCCCAGCATTTT. The variable domain in full, with the rest retrieved from reference TRBV28 and TRBJ1-5, is DVKVTQSSRYLVKRTGEKVFLECVQDMDHENMFWYRQDPGLGLRLIYFSYDVKMKEKGDIPEGYSVSREKKERFSLILESASTNQTSMYLCASSLLGGGRDQPQHFGDGTRLSIL.

The V and J genes are TRBV29-1 and TRBJ2-3, with TRBD2 identical over 7 bases. Looked up from germline, CDR1 is SQVTM and CDR2 is ANQGSEA. With V trimmed by 6 bases and J by 0 bases, 3 bases remained unmatched. The CDR3 covers 13 residues. The DNA of the CDR3 is TGCAGCGTCCTAGCGGTTAGCACAGATACGCAGTATTTT. Encoded protein: CSVLAVSTDTQYF.